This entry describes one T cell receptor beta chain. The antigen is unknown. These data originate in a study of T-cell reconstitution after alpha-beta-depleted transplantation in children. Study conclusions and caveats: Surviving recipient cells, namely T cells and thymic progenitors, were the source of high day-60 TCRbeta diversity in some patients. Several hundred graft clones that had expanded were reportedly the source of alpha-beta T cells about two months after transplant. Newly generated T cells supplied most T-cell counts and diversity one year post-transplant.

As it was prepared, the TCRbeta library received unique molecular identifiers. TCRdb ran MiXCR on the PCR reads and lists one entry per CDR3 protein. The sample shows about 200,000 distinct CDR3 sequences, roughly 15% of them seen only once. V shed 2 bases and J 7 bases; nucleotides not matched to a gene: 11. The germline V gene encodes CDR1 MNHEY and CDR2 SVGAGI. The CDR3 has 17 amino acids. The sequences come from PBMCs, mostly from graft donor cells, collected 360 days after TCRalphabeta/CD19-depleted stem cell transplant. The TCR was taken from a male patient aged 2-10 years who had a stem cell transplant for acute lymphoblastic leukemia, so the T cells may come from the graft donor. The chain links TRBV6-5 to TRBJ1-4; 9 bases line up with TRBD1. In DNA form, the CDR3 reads TGTGCCAGCAGTTACATAACGATGACAGGGGGGGTTGAAAAACTGTTTTTT. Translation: CASSYITMTGGVEKLFF.